The clone carrying this T cell receptor beta chain was observed many times. Germline V gene data show CDR1 as LGHDT and CDR2 as YNNKEL (reference sequence). V shed 0 bases and J shed 0 bases, with 6 bases lying between them. This CDR3 contains 15 residues. Unique molecular identifiers were used in preparing the TCRbeta library. TCRdb reanalysed the PCR reads using MiXCR and keeps one entry per CDR3 protein. The sample includes more than 150,000 distinct CDR3 sequences, less than 8% of them seen just once. The record originates from a study of T-cell reconstitution after alpha-beta-depleted transplantation in children.

Specimen: PBMCs from the stem cell graft donor, collected from the stem cell graft. V is TRBV3-1 and J is TRBJ1-3; D gene ambiguous. The source of this sequence is a human donor who donated a stem cell graft to a child with Wiskott-Aldrich syndrome. DNA for the CDR3: TGTGCCAGCAGCCAAGACTTACTCTCTGGAAACACCATATATTTT. It is translated as CASSQDLLSGNTIYF.